The 23 T cell receptor beta chains below were found in one sample sequenced in a study of CXCR3-negative and CXCR3-positive naive CD8 T cells. Antigens for these TCRs are unknown. Whole-study results and caveats: CXCR3-expressing naive cells carried TRB CDR3s more hydrophobic than those of CXCR3-negative naive cells.

The TRB libraries of cDNA were built by UMI-labeled 5' RACE. From its re-call of the 5' RACE reads, TCRdb lists each CDR3 protein once, without DNA. This sample contains tens of thousands of distinct CDR3 sequences. The material sequenced was naive CXCR3+ CD8+ T cells from blood. Stated subset: CD45RO-CCR7+CD27+CD95- naive CD8+ T cells expressing CXCR3 (TNR3+). These receptors came from a human donor in good health. Some clones in this sample may be carry-over from other donors' samples.

The chain has TRBV4-3 and TRBJ1-2. CDR1 LGHNA and CDR2 YSLEER come from the germline V gene. This CDR3 contains 16 residues. The CDR3 is CASSQGTGRASYGYTF.

This chain connects TRBV7-9 to TRBJ2-7; the TCRdb call, TRBD1, lacks DNA for checking. There are 12 residues in the CDR3. Germline V gives CDR1 SEHNR, CDR2 FQNEAQ (reference sequence). The chain's CDR3 is CASRGGSPRKNF.

The chain uses TRBV2 and TRBJ2-5. This CDR3 spans 12 amino acids. The V gene's germline CDR1 is SNHLY and CDR2 FYNNEI. CDR3 sequence reads: CASRGIQETQYF. Variable domain in full (rest from reference TRBV2 and TRBJ2-5): EPEVTQTPSHQVTQMGQEVILRCVPISNHLYFYWYRQILGQKVEFLVSFYNNEISEKSEIFDDQFSVERPDGSNFTLKIRSTKLEDSAMYFCASRGIQETQYFGPGTRLLVL.

CDR3 in amino acids: CASSLHPRAGEDTGELFF. This chain joins TRBV5-1 and TRBJ2-2; TCRdb designates TRBD2, a call that cannot be tested without DNA. Germline-derived CDR1 and CDR2 are SGHRS and YFSETQ. The CDR3 consists of 18 residues.

The chain carries TRBV2 and TRBJ2-7. The germline V gene has CDR1 SNHLY and CDR2 FYNNEI. The CDR3 spans 15 residues. The CDR3 sequence: CASSVFSSDIYEQYF.

The genes are TRBV5-1 and TRBJ2-2. This CDR3 has 12 residues. CDR1 and CDR2 from the germline V gene are SGHRS and YFSETQ. This CDR3 reads CASSLIDGELFF.

This chain connects TRBV28 to TRBJ2-1. In germline, CDR1 is MDHEN, CDR2 SYDVKM. CDR3 length: 11 residues. The CDR3 loop reads CASSPTNEQFF.

The genes are TRBV6-4 and TRBJ1-1; TCRdb names TRBD1, which stays unverified in the absence of DNA. This CDR3 has 15 residues. Per germline, CDR1 MRHNA and CDR2 SNTAGT. This CDR3 reads CASSETGTGGTEAFF.

The chain recombines TRBV6-5 with TRBJ2-5. The CDR3 has 12 residues. CDR1 MNHEY and CDR2 SVGAGI come from the germline V gene. CDR3 region: CASTSEMGTQYF.

The genes are TRBV5-1 and TRBJ2-7; TCRdb's assignment of TRBD1 cannot be checked, as there is no DNA. This CDR3 is 13 amino acids long. Looked up from germline, CDR1 is SGHRS and CDR2 is YFSETQ. The CDR3 spells CASSRTGTFEQYF.

CDR3 residues: CSAGGQDYQPQHF. V is TRBV20-1 and J is TRBJ1-5; checking the TCRdb D call of TRBD1 is not possible without DNA. There are 13 residues in the CDR3. Germline V gene sequence: CDR1 DFQATT, CDR2 SNEGSKA (reference sequence).

The V call is TRBV20-1, the J call TRBJ2-3; TCRdb gives TRBD1 as the D gene, but with no DNA this cannot be confirmed. The CDR3 loop spans 15 amino acids. Germline CDR1 reads DFQATT; CDR2 reads SNEGSKA (reference sequence). The CDR3 protein is CSAPIPGLGTDTQYF.

The rearrangement uses TRBV28 and TRBJ2-7; without DNA, the TCRdb call of TRBD1 cannot be checked. The length of the CDR3 is 12 residues. Per germline, CDR1 MDHEN and CDR2 SYDVKM. CDR3 residues: CASSYRVPEQYF.

This sequence joins TRBV12-3 or TRBV12-4 and TRBJ2-2; TCRdb proposes TRBD1, but this gene call is untestable without DNA. The CDR3 spans 17 residues. CDR3 sequence: CASSFDRDLLGTGELFF.

The CDR3 sequence is CASSLFTPPSLDYFF. V and J are TRBV27 and TRBJ1-1. The V gene's germline CDR1 is MNHEY and CDR2 SMNVEV (reference sequence). This CDR3 contains 15 residues.

This clonotype ranks as medium-sized in terms of frequency. The chain links TRBV20-1 to TRBJ2-1; TCRdb returns TRBD2, unconfirmable since there is no DNA. The CDR3 has 14 residues. Germline V lookup: CDR1 DFQATT, CDR2 SNEGSKA (reference sequence). CDR3 sequence reads: CSANSGGDYNEQFF.

The chain couples TRBV5-1 to TRBJ1-1; TCRdb's D call, TRBD1, is unchecked because there is no DNA. Per germline, CDR1 SGHRS and CDR2 YFSETQ. CDR3 length: 16 residues. This CDR3 is CASSSFGQPENTEAFF.

The chain has TRBV27 and TRBJ2-1; TCRdb gives TRBD2 as the D gene, but with no DNA this cannot be confirmed. The CDR3 length is 11 residues. CDR1 and CDR2 from the germline V gene are MNHEY and SMNVEV (reference sequence). The chain's CDR3 is CASSEGIEQFF.

The rearrangement joins TRBV2 to TRBJ1-5. This CDR3 has 15 amino acids. Germline values: CDR1 SNHLY, CDR2 FYNNEI. The CDR3 reads CASSESSYSNQPQHF.

The rearrangement links TRBV14 to TRBJ1-1. This CDR3 is built from 14 residues. Germline lookup yields CDR1 SGHDN and CDR2 FVKESK. The CDR3 region is CASSQESWDTEAFF.

This rearrangement joins TRBV28 to TRBJ1-5; the TRBD1 assignment by TCRdb is unverifiable without DNA. Germline CDR1 reads MDHEN; CDR2 reads SYDVKM. The CDR3 is made up of 15 amino acids. The CDR3: CASSFNGQGRQPQHF. Full variable domain (remainder filled in from reference TRBV28 and TRBJ1-5): DVKVTQSSRYLVKRTGEKVFLECVQDMDHENMFWYRQDPGLGLRLIYFSYDVKMKEKGDIPEGYSVSREKKERFSLILESASTNQTSMYLCASSFNGQGRQPQHFGDGTRLSIL.

The genes are TRBV7-6 and TRBJ2-3. The CDR3 contains 14 residues. Germline V gives CDR1 SGHVS, CDR2 FNYEAQ. The CDR3 protein is CASSLDPSTDTQYF.

The chain couples TRBV12-3 or TRBV12-4 to TRBJ2-5; there is no DNA to check the TCRdb D call of TRBD1. This CDR3 spans 14 amino acids. The CDR3 protein is CATGREPSQETQYF.